These T cell receptor beta chains were read from a single sample in a study of CD8+CD57+ T cells in acquired aplastic anemia. TCRdb recomputed calls from the reads with MiXCR, one row per CDR3 protein. Of more than 150,000 distinct CDR3 sequences listed, 45% to 50% are singletons. The sequencing sample was made of sorted CD4+, CD8+, or CD8+CD57+ T cells (not recorded which) from PBMCs. Source of these receptors: a human donor in good health. Each CDR3 is given with its conserved first and last residue.

>15|TRBV19|TRBJ2-3
CASSITSGGTDTQYF
>14|TRBV4-1|TRBJ1-2
CASSPSRGTYGYTF
>15|TRBV6-1|TRBJ2-3
CASTPSGMSTDTQYF
>13|TRBV7-9|TRBJ1-3
CASSLAGGNTIYF
>13|TRBV20-1|TRBJ2-7
CSAGGQGTYEQYF
>19|TRBV7-3|TRBJ2-1
CASSLSFGATGSSYNEQFF
>15|TRBV5-1|TRBJ2-2
CASSLGPVGTGELFF
>15|TRBV24-1|TRBJ2-2
CATSAGTGVFGELFF
>15|TRBV19|TRBJ2-2
CASSPGQKNTGELFF
>15|TRBV2|TRBJ2-5
CASSKGLADQETQYF
>14|TRBV20-1|TRBJ2-1
CSARSGEGKGEQFF
>13|TRBV19|TRBJ1-4
CASSGQGSEKLFF
>15|TRBV11-2|TRBJ2-3
CASSLGSGVIDTQYF
>16|TRBV7-6|TRBJ2-3
CASSLAGGRGADTRYF
>13|TRBV20-1|TRBJ1-4
CSARWSGGEKLFF
>15|TRBV7-9|TRBJ1-4
CASSPGTKINEKLFF
>14|TRBV6-9|TRBJ2-7
CASRLPRESYEQYF
>14|TRBV5-1|TRBJ1-2
CASGEGTANYGYTF
>13|TRBV12-3/TRBV12-4|TRBJ2-5
CASRRTQQETQYF
>14|TRBV28|TRBJ1-1
CASSLEQLNTEAFF
>13|TRBV7-9|TRBJ1-2
CASSFARSDGYTF
>11|TRBV7-6|TRBJ1-1
CASSRDPEAFF